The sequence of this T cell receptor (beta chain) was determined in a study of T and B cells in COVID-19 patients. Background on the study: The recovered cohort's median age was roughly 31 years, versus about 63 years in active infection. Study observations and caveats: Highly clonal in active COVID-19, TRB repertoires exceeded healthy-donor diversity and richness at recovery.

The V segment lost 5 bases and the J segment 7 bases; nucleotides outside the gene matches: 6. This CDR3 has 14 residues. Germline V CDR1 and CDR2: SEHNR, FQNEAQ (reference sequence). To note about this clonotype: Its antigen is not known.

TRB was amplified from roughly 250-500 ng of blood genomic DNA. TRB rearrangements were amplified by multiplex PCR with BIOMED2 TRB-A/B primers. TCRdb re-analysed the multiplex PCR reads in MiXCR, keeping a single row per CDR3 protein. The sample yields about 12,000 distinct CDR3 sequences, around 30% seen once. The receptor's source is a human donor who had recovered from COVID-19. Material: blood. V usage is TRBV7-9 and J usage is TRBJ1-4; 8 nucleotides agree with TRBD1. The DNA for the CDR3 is TGTGCCAGCAGCGAGGACAGGGATAGTGAAAAACTGTTTTTT. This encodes CASSEDRDSEKLFF. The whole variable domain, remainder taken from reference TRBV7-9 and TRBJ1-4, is DTGVSQNPRHKITKRGQNVTFRCDPISEHNRLYWYRQTLGQGPEFLTYFQNEAQLEKSRLLSDRFSAERPKGSFSTLEIQRTEQGDSAMYLCASSEDRDSEKLFFGSGTQLSVL.